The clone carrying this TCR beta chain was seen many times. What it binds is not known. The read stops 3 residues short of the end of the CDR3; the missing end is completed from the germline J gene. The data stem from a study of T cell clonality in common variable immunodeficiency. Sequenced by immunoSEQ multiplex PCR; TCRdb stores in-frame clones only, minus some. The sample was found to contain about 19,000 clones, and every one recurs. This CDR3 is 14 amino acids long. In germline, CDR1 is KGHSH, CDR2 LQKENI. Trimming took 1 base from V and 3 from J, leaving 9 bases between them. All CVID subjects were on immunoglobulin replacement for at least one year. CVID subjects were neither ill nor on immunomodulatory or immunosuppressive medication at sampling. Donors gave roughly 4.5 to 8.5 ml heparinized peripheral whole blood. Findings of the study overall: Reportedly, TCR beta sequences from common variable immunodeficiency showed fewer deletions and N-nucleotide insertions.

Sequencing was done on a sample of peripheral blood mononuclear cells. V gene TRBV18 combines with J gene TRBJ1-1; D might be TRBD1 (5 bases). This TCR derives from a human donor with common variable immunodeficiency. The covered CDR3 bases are TGTGCCAGCTCACCACAGTTAGGGGACACTGAA. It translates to CASSPQLGDTE. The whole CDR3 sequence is CASSPQLGDTEAFF.